This TCR beta chain came from a study of blood T cell repertoires in COVID-19. Turning to the study itself: COVID-19 samples from acute and convalescent phases originated in the United States, Italy and Spain. T cells, B-cell-depleted T cells, or PBMCs provided the cDNA or gDNA that served as material.

The CDR3 loop spans 17 amino acids. CDR1 and CDR2 from the germline V gene are MGHRA and YSYEKL. Trimming at V came to 0 bases and at J to 5 bases, leaving 9 bases not matched to a gene. Original processing methods: It was from reference gene primer amplification that nucleated cell counts were estimated. The protocol was immunoSEQ multiplex PCR, while the TCRdb copy is restricted to in-frame clones and leaves out a portion. Clonal size and the V and J genes are those of that table, whereas D and trimming came from the DNA. The sample yields some 150,000 clones, about 80% seen once. Sequencing was done on a sample of peripheral blood. The chain joins TRBV4-1 to TRBJ2-3; 9 bases agree with TRBD2. The receptor was isolated from a man between 60 and 70 years old with acute or convalescent COVID-19. For the CDR3, the DNA is TGCGCCAGCAGCCAAGATTTTCGCGGGGGGGCCGAAGATACGCAGTATTTT. Translation: CASSQDFRGGAEDTQYF.